This entry features one T cell receptor beta chain sequence. TCRdb used MiXCR to reprocess the RACE reads, holding one entry per CDR3 protein. The sample yields about 84,000 distinct CDR3 sequences, 9.5% to 13% seen once. Time point specified: patch test 2, 6 weeks after DPC sensitization. The treatment here: therapeutic diphenylcyclopropenone sensitization with weekly scalp DPC. Blood sampling occurred before each patch-test application. This CDR3 comprises 15 residues. The ends were cut back, 7 bases at V and 4 bases at J, with 19 bases in the middle. The germline V gene encodes CDR1 MDHEN and CDR2 SYDVKM. This sample is part of a study of human T cells and chemical hapten exposure.

The V and J genes are TRBV28 and TRBJ1-2; D is perhaps TRBD1 (5 bases). This TCR was sampled from a woman in her 30s with alopecia areata. Some clones in this sample may be carry-over from other donors' samples. The starting material was whole blood, obtained in connection with sensitization to the hapten diphenylcyclopropenone (DPC). CDR3 bases: TGTGCCAGCAATCTAGGGACTCTACCTACCTATGGCTACACCTTC. It yields the protein CASNLGTLPTYGYTF.